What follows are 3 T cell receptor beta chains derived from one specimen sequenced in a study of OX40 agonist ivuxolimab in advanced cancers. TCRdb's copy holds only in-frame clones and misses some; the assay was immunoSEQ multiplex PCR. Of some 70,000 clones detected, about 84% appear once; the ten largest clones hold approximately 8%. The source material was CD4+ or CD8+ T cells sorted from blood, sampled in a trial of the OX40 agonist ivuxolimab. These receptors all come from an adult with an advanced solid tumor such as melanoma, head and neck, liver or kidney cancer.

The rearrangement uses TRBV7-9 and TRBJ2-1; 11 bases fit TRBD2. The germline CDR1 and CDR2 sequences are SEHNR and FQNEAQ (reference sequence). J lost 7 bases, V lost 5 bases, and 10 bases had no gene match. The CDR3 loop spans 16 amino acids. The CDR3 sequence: CASSPRLAGSGNEQFF. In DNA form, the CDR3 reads TGTGCCAGCAGCCCCAGACTAGCGGGGTCTGGGAATGAGCAGTTCTTC.

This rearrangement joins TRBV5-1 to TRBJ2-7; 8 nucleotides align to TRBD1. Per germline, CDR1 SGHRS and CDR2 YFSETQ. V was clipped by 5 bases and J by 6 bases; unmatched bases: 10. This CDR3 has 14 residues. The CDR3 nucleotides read TGCGCCAGCAGTTATGCAGGACAGGGTCTCGAGCAGTACTTC. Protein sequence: CASSYAGQGLEQYF. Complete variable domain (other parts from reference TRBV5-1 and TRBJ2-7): KAGVTQTPRYLIKTRGQQVTLSCSPISGHRSVSWYQQTPGQGLQFLFEYFSETQRNKGNFPGRFSGRQFSNSRSEMNVSTLELGDSALYLCASSYAGQGLEQYFGPGTRLTVT.

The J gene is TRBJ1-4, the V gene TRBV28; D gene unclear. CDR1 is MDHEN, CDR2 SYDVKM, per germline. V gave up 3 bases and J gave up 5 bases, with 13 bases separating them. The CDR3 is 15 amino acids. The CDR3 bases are TGTGCCAGCAGTTTTCCAAGCGCCGGCAATGAAAAACTGTTTTTT. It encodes CASSFPSAGNEKLFF.